The 27 T cell receptor beta chains in this list originate from one sample, sequenced in a study of blood T cell repertoires in COVID-19. Produced via immunoSEQ multiplex PCR; TCRdb's table is partial and in-frame only. The data show about 120,000 clones, with roughly four fifths seen just once and 9.5% to 13% held by the top ten. The sequencing sample was made of peripheral blood. The receptors derive from a human donor in a cohort sampled during active COVID-19.

This chain joins TRBV4-1 and TRBJ1-2; D gene unclear. Trimming pared 1 base from V and 5 bases from J, leaving 14 bases between. In germline, CDR1 is MGHRA, CDR2 YSYEKL. This CDR3 has 15 residues. The CDR3 DNA follows: TGCGCCAGCAGCCAAGGTGAGGAGCTGTTTTATGGCTACACCTTC. Protein sequence: CASSQGEELFYGYTF.

The chain recombines TRBV7-9 with TRBJ2-1, with D possibly being TRBD2 (5 bases). The CDR3 runs 15 residues. Germline CDR1 SEHNR, CDR2 FQNEAQ (reference sequence). V was cut by 1 base and J by 3 bases, with 10 bases left in between. CDR3 sequence (DNA): TGTGCCAGCAGCTTAGGAGGGAACATCTACAATGAGCAGTTCTTC. Translated: CASSLGGNIYNEQFF.

On this clone itself: Other DNA sequences from this sample encode an identical CDR3 as well. CDR3 protein: CASSRAGGDADTQYF. Written as DNA, the CDR3 is TGTGCCAGCAGCAGAGCGGGGGGCGACGCAGATACGCAGTATTTT. The J gene is TRBJ2-3, the V gene TRBV7-6, with 9 nucleotides matching TRBD2. Per the germline V gene, CDR1 is SGHVS and CDR2 is FNYEAQ. V lost 5 bases, J lost 4 bases, and 7 bases stayed unmatched. The CDR3 covers 15 residues. Variable domain in full (rest from reference TRBV7-6 and TRBJ2-3): GAGVSQSPRYKVTKRGQDVALRCDPISGHVSLYWYRQALGQGPEFLTYFNYEAQQDKSGLPNDRFSAERPEGSISTLTIQRTEQRDSAMYRCASSRAGGDADTQYFGPGTRLTVL.

The chain carries TRBV6-1 and TRBJ1-6; TRBD1 aligns across 9 bases. J gave up 7 bases and V 2 bases, and 3 bases lay outside the gene matches. This CDR3 is built from 15 residues. The germline gives CDR1 MNHNS, CDR2 SASEGT. The CDR3: CASSERTGVNSPLHF. The CDR3 nucleotides are TGTGCCAGCAGTGAACGGACAGGGGTCAATTCACCCCTCCACTTT.

The chain uses TRBV13 and TRBJ2-5, with D possibly matching TRBD1 (5 bases). The CDR3 is made up of 15 amino acids. CDR1 is PRHDT and CDR2 is FYEKMQ in the germline V gene (reference sequence). V was trimmed by 4 bases and J by 2 bases, leaving 14 bases between them. The CDR3 sequence is CASSSRFPGQETQYF. The CDR3 nucleotides read TGTGCCAGCAGCTCCAGATTTCCAGGGCAAGAGACCCAGTACTTC.

The chain links TRBV13 to TRBJ1-1; D is uncertain. V was cut by 2 bases and J by 1 base, with 2 bases left in between. CDR1 is PRHDT and CDR2 is FYEKMQ in the germline V gene (reference sequence). The length of the CDR3 is 12 residues. CDR3 sequence reads: CASSLRNTEAFF. CDR3 coding DNA: TGTGCCAGCAGCTTACGGAACACTGAAGCTTTCTTT.

This chain joins TRBV6-5 and TRBJ1-2; D gene unclear. Trimming took 10 bases from V and 2 from J, leaving 11 bases between them. This CDR3 contains 12 residues. Per germline, CDR1 MNHEY and CDR2 SVGAGI. The CDR3 region has the DNA TGTGCCACCGGCCCGGGGAACTATGGCTACACCTTC. Translated: CATGPGNYGYTF.

The V gene is TRBV5-1, the J gene TRBJ2-2; D unresolved. Germline assignment: CDR1 SGHRS and CDR2 YFSETQ. V was trimmed by 3 bases and J by 1 base, leaving 13 bases between them. The CDR3 sequence is 16 residues long. The CDR3 bases are TGCGCCAGCAGCTGGTTGGAGAGGAGGAACACCGGGGAGCTGTTTTTT. It codes for CASSWLERRNTGELFF.

This clone was recorded only once. V gene TRBV5-1 combines with J gene TRBJ2-7, with D possibly matching TRBD2 (6 bases). CDR1 is SGHRS, CDR2 YFSETQ, per germline. This CDR3 comprises 16 residues. V was pared by 4 bases and J by 7 bases, with 24 bases between. The CDR3 region is CASSPPTAGGSGEQYF. The CDR3 DNA follows: TGCGCCAGCAGCCCACCTACAGCAGGAGGGTCGGGTGAGCAGTACTTC. The complete variable domain, with remaining parts taken from reference TRBV5-1 and TRBJ2-7, reads KAGVTQTPRYLIKTRGQQVTLSCSPISGHRSVSWYQQTPGQGLQFLFEYFSETQRNKGNFPGRFSGRQFSNSRSEMNVSTLELGDSALYLCASSPPTAGGSGEQYFGPGTRLTVT.

This clone was seen only a few times. The chain has TRBV18 and TRBJ1-1, with D uncertain. The germline CDR1 and CDR2 sequences are KGHSH and LQKENI. This CDR3 is 14 amino acids long. Trimming left V 1 base short and J 0 bases short, with 6 bases between. CDR3 nucleotide sequence: TGTGCCAGCTCACCACAACAAGTGAACACTGAAGCTTTCTTT. Protein sequence: CASSPQQVNTEAFF.

The chain has TRBV5-1 and TRBJ1-3; D not certain. This CDR3 has 16 amino acids. From germline, CDR1 is SGHRS and CDR2 YFSETQ. Trimming shortened V by 2 bases and J by 1 base, and 13 bases separated the two germline ends. The CDR3 sequence is CASSFAPIESGNTIYF. As DNA, the CDR3 is TGCGCCAGCAGCTTCGCGCCTATTGAGTCTGGAAACACCATATATTTT.

V usage is TRBV19 and J usage is TRBJ2-2; the match to TRBD1 covers 9 bases. The CDR3 is made up of 17 amino acids. Trimming removed 5 bases from V and 5 bases from J; junction bases left unmatched: 12. In germline, CDR1 is LNHDA, CDR2 SQIVND (reference sequence). The DNA for the CDR3 is TGTGCCAGTAGTCCGCCGGGGACAGGGATGGTAACCGGGGAGCTGTTTTTT. It translates to CASSPPGTGMVTGELFF.

The chain joins TRBV9 to TRBJ1-2; 8 nucleotides agree with TRBD1. This CDR3 has 14 residues. Per the germline V gene, CDR1 is SGDLS and CDR2 is YYNGEE. V shed 4 bases and J 6 bases; nucleotides not matched to a gene: 8. The CDR3 DNA follows: TGTGCCAGCAGCTCCCGACAGGGGAAAAATGGCTACACCTTC. Translating gives CASSSRQGKNGYTF. The full variable domain, with the rest looked up from reference TRBV9 and TRBJ1-2, is DSGVTQTPKHLITATGQRVTLRCSPRSGDLSVYWYQQSLDQGLQFLIQYYNGEERAKGNILERFSAQQFPDLHSELNLSSLELGDSALYFCASSSRQGKNGYTFGSGTRLTVV.

The V and J genes are TRBV9 and TRBJ2-2; D uncertain. Germline CDR1 is SGDLS and CDR2 is YYNGEE. Between the trimmed V and J ends, which lost 4 bases and 3 bases, there was a span of 16 bases. CDR3 length: 16 amino acids. The CDR3 DNA reads as TGTGCCAGCAGCCCCCAGGCCTGGGTGGACACCGGGGAGCTGTTTTTT. Translated, it gives CASSPQAWVDTGELFF.

The rearrangement joins TRBV6-6 to TRBJ2-7; D gene ambiguous. V lost 7 bases and J lost 8, with 12 bases in between. The CDR3 runs to 11 residues. Germline V gene lookup returns CDR1 MNHNY and CDR2 SVGAGI (reference sequence). The CDR3 here is CASTEQTKQYF. The CDR3 DNA sequence: TGTGCCAGCACCGAACAGACAAAGCAGTACTTC.

The chain links TRBV24-1 to TRBJ1-2, with D perhaps TRBD1 (5 bases). Trimming took 0 bases from V and 4 from J, leaving 14 bases between them. CDR3 length: 16 residues. CDR1 and CDR2 from the germline V gene are KGHDR and SFDVKD. CDR3 amino acids: CATSDLVVGGVYGYTF. Written as DNA, the CDR3 is TGTGCCACCAGTGATTTGGTGGTCGGGGGGGTCTATGGCTACACCTTC.

V gene TRBV3-1 (or the pseudogene TRBV3-2) combines with J gene TRBJ1-6; TRBD1 might be the D (5 bases). V was cut by 5 bases and J by 4 bases, with 12 bases left in between. CDR1 LGHDT and CDR2 YNNKEL come from the germline V gene (reference sequence). The CDR3 length is 15 residues. The CDR3 coding sequence is TGTGCCAGCAGCGGAGGGACGTCATATAATTCACCCCTCCACTTT. Translated: CASSGGTSYNSPLHF.

This chain connects TRBV19 to TRBJ2-5; 14 bases agree with TRBD2. Germline V CDR1 and CDR2: LNHDA, SQIVND (reference sequence). The CDR3 totals 16 residues. J lost 2 bases, V lost 4 bases, and 3 bases had no gene match. The CDR3 region is CASSTGLAGGQETQYF. The CDR3 DNA reads TGTGCCAGTAGTACTGGACTAGCGGGGGGACAAGAGACCCAGTACTTC.

V is TRBV2 and J is TRBJ2-7; D is unresolved. CDR1 is SNHLY, CDR2 FYNNEI, per germline. V lost 8 bases to trimming and J lost 1 base, with 12 bases between them. This CDR3 is built from 13 residues. This chain's CDR3 is CASRFAESYEQYF. As DNA, the CDR3 is TGTGCCAGCCGATTTGCGGAATCCTACGAGCAGTACTTC.

The gene calls are TRBV7-9 and TRBJ2-7; tentatively, D is TRBD1 (5 bases). Germline V CDR1 and CDR2: SEHNR, FQNEAQ (reference sequence). V was trimmed by 6 bases and J by 3 bases, leaving 9 bases between them. The CDR3 consists of 12 residues. The CDR3 here is CASSPTGYEQYF. The CDR3 DNA is TGTGCCAGCAGTCCAACAGGCTACGAGCAGTACTTC.

This rearrangement joins TRBV6-5 to TRBJ2-3; a weak D match, TRBD2 (7 bases). Germline assignment: CDR1 MNHEY and CDR2 SVGAGI. The CDR3 is made up of 15 amino acids. V shed 6 bases and J shed 1 base, with 14 bases lying between them. The CDR3 nucleotides are TGTGCCAGCAGGGCACGGGGGGCAGGCACAGATACGCAGTATTTT. It translates to CASRARGAGTDTQYF.

The rearrangement uses TRBV3-1 (or the pseudogene TRBV3-2) and TRBJ1-6, with D possibly matching TRBD1 (5 bases). Germline values: CDR1 LGHDT, CDR2 YNNKEL (reference sequence). V lost 8 bases and J lost 5, with 10 bases in between. The length of the CDR3 is 13 residues. The CDR3 DNA sequence: TGTGCCAGCGCCCAGGGTAATAATTCACCCCTCCACTTT. Its protein product is CASAQGNNSPLHF.

The chain is built from TRBV4-1 and TRBJ1-3; D call uncertain. The length of the CDR3 is 16 residues. The V end was cut by 4 bases, the J end by 0 bases, with 13 bases between. The germline gives CDR1 MGHRA, CDR2 YSYEKL. The CDR3 loop reads CASSPLAPSSGNTIYF. The CDR3 DNA sequence: TGCGCCAGCAGCCCCCTTGCGCCATCCTCTGGAAACACCATATATTTT.

The chain couples TRBV5-4 to TRBJ2-7, with D perhaps TRBD1 (6 bases). Germline assignment: CDR1 SGHNT and CDR2 YYREEE (reference sequence). V was cut by 4 bases and J by 2 bases, with 10 bases left in between. The CDR3 consists of 13 residues. This CDR3 reads CASSGDTTYEQYF. The CDR3, as DNA: TGTGCCAGCAGCGGGGACACGACCTACGAGCAGTACTTC.

J is TRBJ2-3 and V is TRBV10-1, with TRBD2 identical over 11 bases. With 5 bases clipped from V and 4 bases from J, the junction kept 5 bases outside the gene matches. The germline V gene has CDR1 WNHNN and CDR2 SYGVQD (reference sequence). This CDR3 is 15 amino acids long. CDR3 sequence reads: CASSMTSGEADTQYF. CDR3 DNA: TGCGCCAGCAGTATGACTAGCGGGGAAGCAGATACGCAGTATTTT.

The CDR3 DNA reads TGTGCCAGCAGTGAATACTCCGGAGGGCAAGAGACCCAGTACTTC. Its protein is CASSEYSGGQETQYF. The chain joins TRBV2 to TRBJ2-5; a weak D match, TRBD2 (6 bases). Germline V gene data show CDR1 as SNHLY and CDR2 as FYNNEI. This CDR3 has 15 residues. V was cut by 2 bases and J by 2 bases, with 12 bases left in between.

V is TRBV6-5 and J is TRBJ1-3; D remains ambiguous. This CDR3 is built from 15 residues. Germline loops: CDR1 MNHEY, CDR2 SVGAGI. Trimming left V 0 bases short and J 3 bases short, with 9 bases between. CDR3 sequence (DNA): TGTGCCAGCAGTTACTCGAGGCAGATTGGAAACACCATATATTTT. The encoded protein is CASSYSRQIGNTIYF.